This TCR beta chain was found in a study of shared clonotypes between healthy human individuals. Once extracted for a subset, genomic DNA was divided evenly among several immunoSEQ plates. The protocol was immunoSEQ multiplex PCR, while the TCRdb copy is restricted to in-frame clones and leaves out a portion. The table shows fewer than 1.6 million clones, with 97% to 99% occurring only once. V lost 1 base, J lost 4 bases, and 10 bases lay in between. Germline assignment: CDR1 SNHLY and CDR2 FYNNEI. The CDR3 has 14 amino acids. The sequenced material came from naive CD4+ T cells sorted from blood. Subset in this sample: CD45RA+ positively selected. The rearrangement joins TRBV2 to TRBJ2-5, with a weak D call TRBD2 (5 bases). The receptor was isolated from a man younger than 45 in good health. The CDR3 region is CASSEVTAGETQYF. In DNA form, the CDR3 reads TGTGCCAGCAGTGAAGTGACGGCGGGAGAGACCCAGTACTTC.